This T cell receptor (beta chain) was sequenced during a study of blood T cells in healthy people across ages. Study context: Per two T cells, about one barcoded beta molecule was captured through template switching.

This clonotype was seen only a few times. Its cognate antigen is unknown. For the second PCR, which ran for about 7 to 11 cycles, a sample-barcoded 5' primer and a J-beta primer mix were used. TCRdb called the 5' RACE reads again in MiXCR, with one record for every CDR3 protein. The sample includes 1.5 million or so distinct CDR3 sequences, about 40% seen only once; the top ten take roughly 7.9%. The CDR3 is made up of 15 amino acids. The junction had 6 bases not matched to a gene; V was cut back by 4 bases and J by 4 bases. From germline, CDR1 is SGHAT and CDR2 FQNNGV. Regarding the study as a whole: Because sorting was not performed, PBMCs prevented conclusive naive versus antigen-experienced comparison. It was found that TCR beta diversity correlated strongly with the percentage of naive T cells.

J is TRBJ2-1 and V is TRBV11-2, with 8 bases that match TRBD2. The source is a woman under 30 in good health. Input material: blood. Written as DNA, the CDR3 is TGTGCCAGCAGCTCATTTACTAGCGGATACAATGAGCAGTTCTTC. This gives the protein CASSSFTSGYNEQFF.